A selection of T cell receptor beta chains follows, all from one sample in a study of shared clonotypes between healthy human individuals. The data were produced by immunoSEQ multiplex PCR, yet TCRdb's version contains in-frame clones alone and is incomplete. The table includes roughly 500,000 clones, roughly 95% detected once. Sequencing was done on a sample of naive CD4+ T cells sorted from blood. These receptors all stem from a woman in her twenties or thirties in good health. Both conserved end residues are part of each CDR3. A D gene is named only where the DNA matches it firmly. Clone size appears in some rows only: once, few, many, or a class for an expanded clone.

TRBJ2-5,15,TRBD1,.,TRBV2,TGTGCCAGCAGTGAAGCAGGGGGCTATCGGCAGACCCAGTACTTC,CASSEAGGYRQTQYF
TRBJ2-3,11,.,.,TRBV10-2,TGCGCCAGCATGGAGCTGGATACGCAGTATTTT,CASMELDTQYF
TRBJ2-4,16,.,.,TRBV19,TGTGCCAGTAGTACCCATAGCGGACTAGCCAAAAACATTCAGTACTTC,CASSTHSGLAKNIQYF
TRBJ1-1,13,.,.,TRBV5-4,TGTGCCAGCAGACTGACAAGGAACACTGAAGCTTTCTTT,CASRLTRNTEAFF
TRBJ1-5,12,.,.,TRBV2,TGTGCCAGCAGTGCCGGGTATCAGCCCCAGCATTTT,CASSAGYQPQHF
TRBJ2-1,14,.,.,TRBV25-1,TGTGCCAGCAGTGTAAATCAGGGGTTGGATGAGCAGTTCTTC,CASSVNQGLDEQFF
TRBJ1-5,13,.,.,TRBV7-8,TGTGCTGTCAGGACTGATAGCAATCAGCCCCAGCATTTT,CAVRTDSNQPQHF
TRBJ2-1,13,.,.,TRBV19,TGTGCCAGTAGTATCGGTCCTCTCCAGGAGCAGTTCTTC,CASSIGPLQEQFF
TRBJ2-1,14,.,.,TRBV15,TGTGCCACCAGCCGGCTATCGGGCTACAATGAGCAGTTCTTC,CATSRLSGYNEQFF
TRBJ2-7,15,.,.,TRBV7-2,TGTGCCAGCAGCTTACGCGGGACGGATCCCTACGAGCAGTACTTC,CASSLRGTDPYEQYF
TRBJ2-5,14,.,.,TRBV5-4,TGTGCCAGCAGCGTCCTAGGTACTCGGGAGACCCAGTACTTC,CASSVLGTRETQYF
TRBJ1-2,14,.,once,TRBV19,TGTGCCAGTAGTACTCCGAAGGAAAGGGATGGCTACACCTTC,CASSTPKERDGYTF
TRBJ2-7,15,TRBD2,.,TRBV4-1,TGCGCCAGCAGCCAGCCAACTAGCGGGAGCTACGAGCAGTACTTC,CASSQPTSGSYEQYF
TRBJ1-4,15,.,.,TRBV28,TGTGCCAGCAGCACTTACGGGAAGTTTAATGAAAAACTGTTTTTT,CASSTYGKFNEKLFF
TRBJ2-3,13,.,.,TRBV5-4,TGTGCCAGCAGCCCCACCTTCGCAGATACGCAGTATTTT,CASSPTFADTQYF
TRBJ2-6,18,TRBD2,.,TRBV19,TGTGCCAGTAGGGGCGGGAGCCATGGGGACTCTGGGGCCAACGTCCTGACTTTC,CASRGGSHGDSGANVLTF
TRBJ2-5,14,.,.,TRBV10-1,TGCGCCAGCAGTGAGTCACTAGGGCAAGAGACCCAGTACTTC,CASSESLGQETQYF